The TCR beta chain under discussion was sequenced for a study of early T cells in non-severe SARS-CoV-2 infection. Looking at the study overall: Sequenced material consisted of bulk RNA (from unsorted whole blood), and chains were unpaired.

Attachment of unique molecular identifiers to individual cDNA molecules was performed. TCRdb re-called the 5' RACE reads with MiXCR, one entry per CDR3 protein. The sample has around 77,000 distinct CDR3 sequences; around 15% are singletons. This CDR3 spans 14 amino acids. Trimming shortened V by 5 bases and J by 1 base, and 12 bases separated the two germline ends. Germline CDR1 is WSHSY and CDR2 is SAAADI. The chain has TRBV10-2 and TRBJ2-7; D ambiguous. This clonotype was obtained from an adult who was a healthcare worker with PCR-confirmed SARS-CoV-2 infection or an uninfected control (not recorded which). Sample: whole blood, taken at baseline. The CDR3 spells CASSFTSGSYEQYF. Here the CDR3 DNA reads TGCGCCAGCAGTTTCACCTCGGGTTCCTACGAGCAGTACTTC.